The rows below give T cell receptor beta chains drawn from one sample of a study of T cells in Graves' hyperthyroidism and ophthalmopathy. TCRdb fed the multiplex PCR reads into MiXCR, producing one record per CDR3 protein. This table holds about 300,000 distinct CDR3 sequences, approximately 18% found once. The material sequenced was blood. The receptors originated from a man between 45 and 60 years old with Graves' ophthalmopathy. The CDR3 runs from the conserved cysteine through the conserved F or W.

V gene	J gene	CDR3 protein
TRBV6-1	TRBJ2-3	CASRTFADTQYF
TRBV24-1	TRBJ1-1	CATSDGGFRGGITEAFF
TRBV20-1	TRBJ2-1	CSAFQGGGRDNEQFF
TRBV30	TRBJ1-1	CAWSGTSNTEAFF
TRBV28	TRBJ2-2	CASNLDDTGELFF
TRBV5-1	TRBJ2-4	CASSQETGGKNIQYF
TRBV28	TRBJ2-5	CASRDATVGVKMEYF
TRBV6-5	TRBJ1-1	CASSYSGLNTEAFF
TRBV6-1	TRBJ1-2	CASSEASGGYYGYTF
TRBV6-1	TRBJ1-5	CASRLGGVGQPQHF
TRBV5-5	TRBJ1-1	CASSLGQGRDTEAFF
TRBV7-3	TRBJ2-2	CASSPTSGYTGELFF
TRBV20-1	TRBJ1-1	CSATAGQNTEAFF
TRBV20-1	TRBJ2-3	CSANGGTDTQYF
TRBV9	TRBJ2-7	CASTTGPLATRRYEQYF
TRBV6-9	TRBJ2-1	CASSYLGSYNEQFF
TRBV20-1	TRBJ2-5	CSATDETQYF
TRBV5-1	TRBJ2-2	CASSRTRGPIYTGELFF
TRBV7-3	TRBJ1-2	CASSPTGQVYGYTF
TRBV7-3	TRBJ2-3	CTSSLRQITDTQYF
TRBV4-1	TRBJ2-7	CASSRVTGGAYEQYF
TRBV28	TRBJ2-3	CASSLGGAYPDTQYF
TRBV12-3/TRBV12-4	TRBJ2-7	CASSGGLALQTYEQYF
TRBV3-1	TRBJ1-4	CASSPRTGTPLATNEKLFF
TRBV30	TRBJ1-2	CAWRTGGTGGYTF
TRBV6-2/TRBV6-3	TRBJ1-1	CASSFYGTGGKLEAFF